The T cell receptor beta chain under discussion was sequenced for a study of human T cells and chemical hapten exposure. Study as a whole: Chiefly women, the patients showed alopecia areata, totalis or universalis. Variability of per-sample TCR yields stemmed mainly from small differences in pooled library volume.

The CDR3 is 13 residues long. V shed 6 bases and J shed 5 bases, with 17 bases lying between them. The germline V gene has CDR1 DFQATT and CDR2 SNEGSKA (reference sequence). Treatment given: therapeutic diphenylcyclopropenone sensitization with weekly scalp DPC. For the library, individual cDNA molecules each received unique molecular identifiers. TCRdb ran MiXCR on the reads and lists one entry per CDR3 protein. In the table there are about 4,100 distinct CDR3 sequences, roughly 50% of which are singletons. Notes on the study in general: There was no change with DPC sensitization in TCRs above 1 in 1000 frequency. Significantly more large CDR3 similarity clusters were formed by expanded TCRs than by controls.

As concerns this clonotype: Its target is unknown.

The sample consisted of whole blood, taken before DPC sensitization or 2, 6, or about 24 weeks after (not recorded which). J is TRBJ2-7 and V is TRBV20-1, with no clear D. This TCR was recovered from an adult with alopecia areata. Some clones in this sample may be carry-over from other donors' samples. This table probably holds off-target reads from a library built for another chain. The CDR3 region is CSAPPNYGDEQYF. For the CDR3, the DNA is TGCAGTGCCCCTCCAAACTATGGGGACGAGCAGTACTTC.